Listed below are T cell receptor beta chains from one sample, sequenced in a study of cytomegalovirus exposure and HLA in healthy donors. Using immunoSEQ multiplex PCR, the repertoire was profiled, and TCRdb retains in-frame clones only, with some absent. The profile covers 100,000 to 150,000 clones, with roughly 71% appearing a single time and approximately 6.4% taken by the ten largest. The specimen was PBMCs. These TCRs come from a woman aged 45-65 years in good health and CMV-seropositive. The conserved cysteine and the conserved F or W are not part of the CDR3 here.

j_gene | v_gene | CDR3aa
TRBJ2-3 | TRBV6-6 | ASSYSRTGGTDTQY
TRBJ2-2 | TRBV23-1 | ASSQLTSGGENTGELF
TRBJ2-5 | TRBV5-1 | ASSSLQGKGRETQY
TRBJ2-6 | TRBV5-1 | ASSLMTQGTGANVLT
TRBJ2-1 | TRBV12-5 | ATTSRTDDAYNEQF
TRBJ2-3 | TRBV7-2 | ASSLAGTSPDTQY
TRBJ2-2 | TRBV4-3 | ASSQWTGSNTGELF
TRBJ1-2 | TRBV7-6 | ASSPNNGGVGYGYP
TRBJ1-5 | TRBV12-5 | ASGKSGGGNQPQH
TRBJ2-5 | TRBV25-1 | ASSEGDRYQETQY
TRBJ1-2 | TRBV13 | ASSLDRALNYGYT
TRBJ1-2 | TRBV5-1 | ASSSTTGNGKGYT
TRBJ1-3 | TRBV5-4 | ASSLGGTGAGNTIY
TRBJ2-1 | TRBV7-2 | ASSSDRASYNEQF
TRBJ1-1 | TRBV14 | ASSQDAGITEAF
TRBJ2-5 | TRBV2 | ASSSHRLAGGETQY
TRBJ1-2 | TRBV28 | ADYGLNYGYT
TRBJ1-5 | TRBV2 | ASSELTENQPQH
TRBJ2-3 | TRBV7-2 | ASSGGLAGNTDTQY
TRBJ2-4 | TRBV6-1 | ASRAGGAAKNIQY
TRBJ2-6 | TRBV27 | ASGGGGASSGANVLT
TRBJ1-3 | TRBV5-5 | ASSWNLQSNGNTIY
TRBJ2-7 | TRBV7-8 | ASSLGGNELEQY
TRBJ2-3 | TRBV6-1 | ASRRDEDTQY
TRBJ1-1 | TRBV6-1 | ASSESFEAF
TRBJ1-5 | TRBV7-8 | AIDQPQH
TRBJ2-3 | TRBV5-1 | ASSLVQLSTDTQY
TRBJ2-7 | TRBV5-6 | ASSSTPRDRGFREQY
TRBJ2-5 | TRBV10-3 | ATKDLDREETQY
TRBJ1-1 | TRBV5-6 | ASRLETIIGGGTEAF
TRBJ1-2 | TRBV4-3 | ASSQVGQYGYT
TRBJ2-1 | TRBV5-1 | ASSLATSGGSSYNEQF
TRBJ2-3 | TRBV7-2 | ASSAGDTQY
TRBJ1-2 | TRBV7-2 | ASSHPEWGSYGYT
TRBJ1-2 | TRBV27 | ASSDRNNYGYT